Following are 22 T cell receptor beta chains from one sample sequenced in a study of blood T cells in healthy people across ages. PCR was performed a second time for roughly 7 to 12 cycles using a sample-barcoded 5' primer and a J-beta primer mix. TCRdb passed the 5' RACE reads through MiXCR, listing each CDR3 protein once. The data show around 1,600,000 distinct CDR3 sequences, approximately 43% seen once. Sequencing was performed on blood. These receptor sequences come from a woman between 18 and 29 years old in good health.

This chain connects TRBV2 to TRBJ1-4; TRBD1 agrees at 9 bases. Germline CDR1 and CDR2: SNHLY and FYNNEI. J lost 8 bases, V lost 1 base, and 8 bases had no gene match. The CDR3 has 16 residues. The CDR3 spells CASSEGIGTGMEKLFF. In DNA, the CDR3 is TGTGCCAGCAGTGAAGGGATCGGGACAGGGATGGAAAAACTGTTTTTT.

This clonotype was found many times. This chain's CDR3 is CASSLQGNYEQYF. The DNA of the CDR3 is TGTGCCAGCAGTCTCCAGGGGAACTACGAGCAGTACTTC. This chain links TRBV27 with TRBJ2-7; possibly TRBD1 for D (6 bases). The CDR3 has 13 amino acids. Germline values: CDR1 MNHEY, CDR2 SMNVEV (reference sequence). V lost 5 bases and J lost 3, with 11 bases in between.

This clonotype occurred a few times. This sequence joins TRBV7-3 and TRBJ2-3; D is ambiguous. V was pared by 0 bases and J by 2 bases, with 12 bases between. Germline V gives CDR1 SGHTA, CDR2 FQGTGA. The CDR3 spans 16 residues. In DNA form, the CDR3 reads TGTGCCAGCAGCTTAACAGGACGCCAGCTCACAGATACGCAGTATTTT. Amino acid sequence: CASSLTGRQLTDTQYF.

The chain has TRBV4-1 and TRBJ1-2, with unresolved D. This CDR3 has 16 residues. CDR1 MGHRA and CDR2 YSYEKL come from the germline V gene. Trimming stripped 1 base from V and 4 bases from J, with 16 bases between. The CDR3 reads CASSQGKTVGGYGYTF. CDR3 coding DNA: TGCGCCAGCAGCCAAGGAAAGACGGTAGGAGGCTATGGCTACACCTTC.

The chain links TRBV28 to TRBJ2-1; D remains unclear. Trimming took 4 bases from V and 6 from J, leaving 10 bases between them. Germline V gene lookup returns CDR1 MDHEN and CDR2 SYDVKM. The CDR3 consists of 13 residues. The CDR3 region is CASSSRLSNEQFF. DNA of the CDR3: TGTGCCAGCAGTTCCCGGTTGAGCAATGAGCAGTTCTTC. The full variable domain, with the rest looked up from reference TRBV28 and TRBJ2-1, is DVKVTQSSRYLVKRTGEKVFLECVQDMDHENMFWYRQDPGLGLRLIYFSYDVKMKEKGDIPEGYSVSREKKERFSLILESASTNQTSMYLCASSSRLSNEQFFGPGTRLTVL.

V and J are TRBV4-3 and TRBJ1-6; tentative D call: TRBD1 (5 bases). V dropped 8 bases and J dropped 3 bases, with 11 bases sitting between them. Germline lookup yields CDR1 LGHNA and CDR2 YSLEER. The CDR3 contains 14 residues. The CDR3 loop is CASGPQVYNSPLHF. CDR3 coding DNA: TGCGCCAGCGGACCACAGGTCTATAATTCACCCCTCCACTTT.

CDR3 in amino acids: CASSLDGVDGYTF. The DNA of the CDR3 is TGCGCCAGCAGCTTGGACGGGGTCGATGGCTACACCTTC. The chain employs TRBV5-1 and TRBJ1-2, with no clear D. Per the germline V gene, CDR1 is SGHRS and CDR2 is YFSETQ. Trimming removed 0 bases at V and 6 bases at J, with 9 bases between. The CDR3 runs 13 residues.

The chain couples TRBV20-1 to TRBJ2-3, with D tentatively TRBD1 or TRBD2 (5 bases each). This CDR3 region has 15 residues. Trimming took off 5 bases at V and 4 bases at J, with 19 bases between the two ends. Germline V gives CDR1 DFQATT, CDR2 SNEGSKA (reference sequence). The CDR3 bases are TGCAGTGCTGCCCTCCGGGACGGGCACTCAGATACGCAGTATTTT. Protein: CSAALRDGHSDTQYF.

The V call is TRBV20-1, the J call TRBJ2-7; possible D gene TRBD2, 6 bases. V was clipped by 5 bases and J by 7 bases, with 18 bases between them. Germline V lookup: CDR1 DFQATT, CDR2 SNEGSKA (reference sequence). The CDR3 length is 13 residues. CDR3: CSAPPGGYNEQYF. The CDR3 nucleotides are TGCAGTGCTCCCCCCGGGGGTTACAATGAGCAGTACTTC.

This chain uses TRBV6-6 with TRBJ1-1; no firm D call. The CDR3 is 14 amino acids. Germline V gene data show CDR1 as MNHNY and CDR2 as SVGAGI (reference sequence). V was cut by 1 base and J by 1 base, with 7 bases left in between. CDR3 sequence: CASSYFTRNTEAFF. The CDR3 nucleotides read TGTGCCAGCAGTTACTTTACGCGGAACACTGAAGCTTTCTTT.

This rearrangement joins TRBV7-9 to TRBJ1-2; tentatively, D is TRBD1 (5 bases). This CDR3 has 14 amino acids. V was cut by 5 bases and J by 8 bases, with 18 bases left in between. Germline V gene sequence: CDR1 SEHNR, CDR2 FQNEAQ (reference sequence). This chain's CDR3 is CASSVSRDPRGYTF. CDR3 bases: TGTGCCAGCAGCGTTTCCAGGGACCCTCGGGGCTACACCTTC.

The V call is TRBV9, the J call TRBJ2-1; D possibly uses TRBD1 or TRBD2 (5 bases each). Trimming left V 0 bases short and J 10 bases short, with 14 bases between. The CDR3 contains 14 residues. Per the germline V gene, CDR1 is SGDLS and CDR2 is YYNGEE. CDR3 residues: CASSVDPGPGEQFF. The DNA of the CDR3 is TGTGCCAGCAGCGTAGATCCGGGACCAGGAGAGCAGTTCTTC.

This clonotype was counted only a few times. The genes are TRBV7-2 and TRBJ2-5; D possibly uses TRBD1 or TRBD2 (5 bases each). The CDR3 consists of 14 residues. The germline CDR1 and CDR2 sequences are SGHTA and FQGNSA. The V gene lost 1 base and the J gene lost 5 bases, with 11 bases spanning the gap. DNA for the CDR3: TGTGCCAGCAGCTTAGATCGGGGCGAGGAGACCCAGTACTTC. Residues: CASSLDRGEETQYF.

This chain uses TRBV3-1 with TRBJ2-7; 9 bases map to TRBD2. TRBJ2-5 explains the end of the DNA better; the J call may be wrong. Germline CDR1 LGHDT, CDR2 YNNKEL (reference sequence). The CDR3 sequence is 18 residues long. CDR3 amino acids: CASSLGASGKRARETQYF. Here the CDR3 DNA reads TGTGCCAGCAGCCTCGGGGCTAGCGGGAAAAGGGCGAGGGAGACCCAGTACTTC.

DNA of the CDR3: TGTGCCAGCAGCTGGACAGTATCGGGTGAGCAGTTCTTC. Its protein product is CASSWTVSGEQFF. The genes are TRBV27 and TRBJ2-1; a possible D gene is TRBD1 (6 bases). The germline V and J ends were trimmed by 6 bases and 9 bases, with 15 bases remaining between them. The CDR3 is 13 amino acids. The V gene's germline CDR1 is MNHEY and CDR2 SMNVEV (reference sequence).

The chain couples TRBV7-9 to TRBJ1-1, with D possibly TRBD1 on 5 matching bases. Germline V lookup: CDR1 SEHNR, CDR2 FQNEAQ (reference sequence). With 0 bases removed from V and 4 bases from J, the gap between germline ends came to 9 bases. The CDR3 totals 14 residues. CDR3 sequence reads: CASSLAGESTEAFF. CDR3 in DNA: TGTGCCAGCAGCTTAGCAGGGGAGAGCACTGAAGCTTTCTTT.

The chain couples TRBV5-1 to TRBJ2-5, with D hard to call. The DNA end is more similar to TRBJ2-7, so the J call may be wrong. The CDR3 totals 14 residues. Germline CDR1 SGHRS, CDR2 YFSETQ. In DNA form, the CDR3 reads TGCGCCAGCAGCTCGACTCCGGTCTTCTACGAGCAGTACTTC. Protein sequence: CASSSTPVFYEQYF.

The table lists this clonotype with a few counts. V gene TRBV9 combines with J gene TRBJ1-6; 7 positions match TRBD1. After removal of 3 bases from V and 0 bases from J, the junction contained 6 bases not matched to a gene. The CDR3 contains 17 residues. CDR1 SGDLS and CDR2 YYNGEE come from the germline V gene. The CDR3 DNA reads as TGTGCCAGCAGCGCCCGACAGGGAAGCTCCTATAATTCACCCCTCCACTTT. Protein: CASSARQGSSYNSPLHF.

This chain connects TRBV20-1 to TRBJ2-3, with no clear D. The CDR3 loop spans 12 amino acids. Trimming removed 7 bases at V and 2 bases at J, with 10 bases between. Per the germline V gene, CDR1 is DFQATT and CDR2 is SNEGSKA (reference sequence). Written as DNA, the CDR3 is TGCAGTGTGCAGCTTACCACAGATACGCAGTATTTT. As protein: CSVQLTTDTQYF.

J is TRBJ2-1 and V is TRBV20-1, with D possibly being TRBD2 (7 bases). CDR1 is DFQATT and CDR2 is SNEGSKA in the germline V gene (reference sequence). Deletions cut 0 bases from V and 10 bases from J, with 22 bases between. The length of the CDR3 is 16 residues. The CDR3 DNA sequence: TGCAGTGCTAGAGATCCTGGGAGGGACACGTCGTACGAGCAGTTCTTC. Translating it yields CSARDPGRDTSYEQFF.

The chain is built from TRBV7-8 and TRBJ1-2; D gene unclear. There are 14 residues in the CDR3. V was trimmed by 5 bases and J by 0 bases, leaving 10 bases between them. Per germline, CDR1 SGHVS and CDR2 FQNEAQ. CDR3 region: CASSHRETNYGYTF. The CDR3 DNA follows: TGTGCCAGCAGCCATCGGGAGACTAACTATGGCTACACCTTC.

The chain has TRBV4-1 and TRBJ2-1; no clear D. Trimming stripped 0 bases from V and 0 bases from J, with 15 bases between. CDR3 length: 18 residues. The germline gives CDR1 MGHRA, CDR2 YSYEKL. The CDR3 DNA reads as TGCGCCAGCAGCCAAGACCGAGGACGGCCCAGCTCCTACAATGAGCAGTTCTTC. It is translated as CASSQDRGRPSSYNEQFF.